The rows below give T cell receptor beta chains drawn from one sample of a study of cytotoxic CD8 clonotypes in ibrutinib-treated CLL. Repertoires were generated with immunoSEQ multiplex PCR, while TCRdb's copy carries only in-frame clones and drops some. There are 110,000 to 150,000 clones in the sample; about 75% occur only once, and 4.5% to 6% lies in the top ten. Sequences were derived from PBMCs, sampled after 24 months of ibrutinib treatment. The receptors come from a human donor with chronic lymphocytic leukemia. CDR3s include the opening cysteine and the closing phenylalanine or tryptophan. A D gene is named only where the DNA matches it firmly. Size is stated for part of the rows, as once, few or many counts, or as a class when the clone is expanded.

len,abundance,j_gene,v_gene,d_gene,CDR3nt,CDR3aa
15,many,TRBJ2-1,TRBV7-8,TRBD2,TGTGCCAGCGCGGGACTTAGCGGGAGGAGGGGTGAGCAGTTCTTC,CASAGLSGRRGEQFF
13,few,TRBJ1-1,TRBV21-1,.,TGTGCCCGGAACCTTACCAGGGACACTGAAGCTTTCTTT,CARNLTRDTEAFF
13,.,TRBJ1-5,TRBV25-1,.,TGTGCCAGCAGTTTGGACAACAATCAGCCCCAGCATTTT,CASSLDNNQPQHF
15,few,TRBJ1-3,TRBV5-5,.,TGTGCCAGCAGCTTGGGGGGGTACTCTGGAAACACCATATATTTT,CASSLGGYSGNTIYF
13,.,TRBJ2-3,TRBV6-5,TRBD2,TGTGCCAGCAGTAGACGGGGGGCAGATACGCAGTATTTT,CASSRRGADTQYF
18,.,TRBJ1-5,TRBV21-1,.,TGTGCCAGCAGCCCTCCCCCCGGGAGCCAATATAGCAATCAGCCCCAGCATTTT,CASSPPPGSQYSNQPQHF
16,once,TRBJ2-5,TRBV7-3,.,TGTGCCAGCAGCTTAGGGTCCACACGGGGGCAAGAGACCCAGTACTTC,CASSLGSTRGQETQYF
15,.,TRBJ1-3,TRBV7-3,.,TGTGCCAGCAGCTTAAGTGGCTCCTCTGGAAACACCATATATTTT,CASSLSGSSGNTIYF
16,.,TRBJ2-2,TRBV10-3,TRBD2,TGTGCCATCTCCGACAGACTAGCGGGGGACACCGGGGAGCTGTTTTTT,CAISDRLAGDTGELFF
15,.,TRBJ1-3,TRBV6-5,.,TGTGCCAGCACCCCCTGGGCCTCCTCTGGAAACACCATATATTTT,CASTPWASSGNTIYF
13,.,TRBJ2-1,TRBV19,.,TGTGCCAGTAGTATAGAGTCCGGGACGCCGGGCCTCTTC,CASSIESGTPGLF
17,.,TRBJ2-7,TRBV14,TRBD2,TGTGCCAGCAGCCAAGATTGGGCTAGCGGGCACACCTACGAGCAGTACTTC,CASSQDWASGHTYEQYF
13,.,TRBJ2-1,TRBV7-7,.,TGTGCCAGCAGCCAAGGACAGCACAATGAGCAGTTCTTC,CASSQGQHNEQFF
15,.,TRBJ2-3,TRBV5-4,TRBD2,TGTGCCAGCAGCCCCGCGGGGGGGCTCACAGATACGCAGTATTTT,CASSPAGGLTDTQYF
14,.,TRBJ2-7,TRBV6-5,TRBD1,TGTGCCAGTGTTCGGGACAGGAGCTCCTACGAGCAGTACTTC,CASVRDRSSYEQYF
14,.,TRBJ1-1,TRBV7-2,.,TGTGCCAGCAGCTACAGGGCCATGAACACTGAAGCTTTCTTT,CASSYRAMNTEAFF
14,.,TRBJ2-3,TRBV13,.,TGTGCCAGCAGCTTAGGGCTACGCACAGATACGCAGTATTTT,CASSLGLRTDTQYF
15,once,TRBJ1-6,TRBV28,.,TGTGCCAGCAGCCCGACAGAGGCCTATAATTCACCCCTCCACTTT,CASSPTEAYNSPLHF
15,.,TRBJ2-5,TRBV9,.,TGTGCCAGCAGCGTAGGGGTGGGGGCCGTGGAGACCCAGTACTTC,CASSVGVGAVETQYF
13,.,TRBJ2-7,TRBV9,.,TGTGCCAGCAGCTTTCGAGACAGTTACGAGCAGTACTTC,CASSFRDSYEQYF
15,.,TRBJ2-2,TRBV6-5,.,TGTGCCAGCATGTGGGCCGAAGTGGGTACCGGGGAGCTGTTTTTT,CASMWAEVGTGELFF
14,.,TRBJ2-7,TRBV4-2,.,TGTGCCAGCAGCCAAGATATGGAGACCCCCGGGCAGTACTTC,CASSQDMETPGQYF
15,.,TRBJ1-1,TRBV7-6,.,TGTGCCAGCAGCCCCATTGGGGGCTTGAACACTGAAGCTTTCTTT,CASSPIGGLNTEAFF
12,.,TRBJ1-1,TRBV5-6,.,TGTGCCAGCACCGGGCAGGGGTTTGAAGCTTTCTTT,CASTGQGFEAFF
13,.,TRBJ2-2,TRBV19,TRBD1,TGTGCCACCAGACAGGGGCCAACCGGGGAGCTGTTTTTT,CATRQGPTGELFF
13,.,TRBJ1-5,TRBV7-2,.,TGTGCCAGCGGCGGGGCCCTTAATCAGCCCCAGCATTTT,CASGGALNQPQHF
12,few,TRBJ2-1,TRBV19,.,TGTGCCAGCGCCCACACCCCAGGTGAGCAGTTCTTC,CASAHTPGEQFF
14,.,TRBJ1-2,TRBV18,TRBD1,TGTGCCAGCTCACCAGCGACAGGGGGCTATGGCTACACCTTC,CASSPATGGYGYTF
15,.,TRBJ2-3,TRBV2,TRBD2,TGTGCCAGCAGCCAACTAGCGGGGGGTGGAGATACGCAGTATTTT,CASSQLAGGGDTQYF
15,.,TRBJ2-7,TRBV6-1,.,TGTGCCAGCAGTGAATTAGGGCATCCCATCTACGAGCAGTACTTC,CASSELGHPIYEQYF
13,.,TRBJ2-3,TRBV2,.,TGTGCCAGCAGTTTAGGGCCAGCGAGGGCGCAGTATTTT,CASSLGPARAQYF
12,.,TRBJ1-1,TRBV7-8,.,TGTGCCAGCAGCTTAATCCAGACTGAAGCTTTCTTT,CASSLIQTEAFF